Presented here are 24 T cell receptor beta chains from one specimen sequenced in a study of blood T cell repertoires in COVID-19. The assay was immunoSEQ multiplex PCR, and TCRdb's table has in-frame clones only and misses some. Of 150,000 to 180,000 clones in the sample, over 60% were seen once. Sequenced sample: peripheral blood. Receptor source: an elderly man with acute or convalescent COVID-19.

This chain's CDR3 is CASSQEAGGGETQYF. The DNA of the CDR3 is TGTGCCAGCAGCCAAGAGGCGGGGGGGGGAGAGACCCAGTACTTC. This chain connects TRBV3-1 (or the pseudogene TRBV3-2) to TRBJ2-5; TRBD2 matches at 9 bases. Germline CDR1 LGHDT, CDR2 YNNKEL (reference sequence). V dropped 0 bases and J dropped 4; count of bases not matched to a gene: 3. The CDR3 loop spans 15 amino acids.

V and J are TRBV24-1 and TRBJ2-3; a possible D gene is TRBD1 (6 bases). CDR1 is KGHDR, CDR2 SFDVKD, per germline. CDR3 length: 14 residues. Trimming took 5 bases from V and 5 from J, leaving 13 bases between them. This CDR3 is CATSGRQVKDTQYF. The CDR3 DNA is TGTGCCACCAGTGGCCGACAGGTCAAAGATACGCAGTATTTT.

The chain carries TRBV10-3 and TRBJ2-1, with 7 bases aligning to TRBD1. The germline gives CDR1 ENHRY, CDR2 SYGVKD. There are 14 residues in the CDR3. With V trimmed by 4 bases and J by 0 bases, 0 bases remained unmatched. The CDR3 loop reads CAISGDSSYNEQFF. DNA for the CDR3: TGTGCCATCAGTGGGGACAGCTCCTACAATGAGCAGTTCTTC.

The genes are TRBV12-3 or TRBV12-4 and TRBJ2-7; the D gene is possibly TRBD1 (6 bases). This CDR3 spans 12 amino acids. V was pared by 6 bases and J by 4 bases, with 10 bases between. CDR3 in amino acids: CASSGTKYEQYF. The CDR3 DNA reads as TGTGCCAGCAGCGGGACAAAGTACGAGCAGTACTTC.

The J gene is TRBJ2-7, the V gene TRBV5-6; 9 bases line up with TRBD1. Germline V gives CDR1 SGHDT, CDR2 YYEEEE. This CDR3 contains 15 residues. Unmatched junction bases numbered 7, after V lost 4 bases and J lost 2 bases. This CDR3 is CASSLPTGGTYEQYF. The CDR3 nucleotides are TGTGCCAGCAGCCTGCCGACAGGGGGGACCTACGAGCAGTACTTC.

The V and J genes are TRBV28 and TRBJ2-3; perhaps TRBD1 as D (6 bases). V was pared by 5 bases and J by 5 bases, with 11 bases between. This CDR3 region has 13 residues. The germline CDR1 and CDR2 sequences are MDHEN and SYDVKM. CDR3 sequence (DNA): TGTGCCAGCAGTCACAGGGTTGGAGATACGCAGTATTTT. Amino acid sequence: CASSHRVGDTQYF. Variable domain in full (rest from reference TRBV28 and TRBJ2-3): DVKVTQSSRYLVKRTGEKVFLECVQDMDHENMFWYRQDPGLGLRLIYFSYDVKMKEKGDIPEGYSVSREKKERFSLILESASTNQTSMYLCASSHRVGDTQYFGPGTRLTVL.

The CDR3 sequence is CASRTGTANTGELFF. In DNA form, the CDR3 reads TGTGCCAGCAGAACCGGGACAGCGAACACCGGGGAGCTGTTTTTT. The V gene is TRBV3-1 (or the pseudogene TRBV3-2), the J gene TRBJ2-2, with 7 bases aligning to TRBD1. The V gene's germline CDR1 is LGHDT and CDR2 YNNKEL (reference sequence). V was pared by 6 bases and J by 0 bases, with 4 bases of the junction left unmatched. The CDR3 length is 15 residues.

V is TRBV6-1 and J is TRBJ2-7, with D uncertain. Germline lookup yields CDR1 MNHNS and CDR2 SASEGT. V was cut by 5 bases and J by 3 bases, with 11 bases left in between. This CDR3 spans 13 amino acids. CDR3 residues: CASSPSRGYEQYF. In DNA form, the CDR3 reads TGTGCCAGCAGTCCTAGTCGCGGCTACGAGCAGTACTTC.

The CDR3 region is CAWTTRGGDYGYTF. DNA for the CDR3: TGTGCCTGGACCACCCGAGGGGGGGACTATGGCTACACCTTC. The V and J genes are TRBV30 and TRBJ1-2; TRBD1 might be the D (6 bases). CDR3 length equals 14 residues. Germline-derived CDR1 and CDR2 are GTSNPN and SVGIG (reference sequence). Trimming stripped 4 bases from V and 3 bases from J, with 15 bases between.

This clone was recorded once. The chain has TRBV19 and TRBJ2-5; D may be TRBD1 (5 bases). The CDR3 length is 13 residues. V was trimmed by 5 bases and J by 0 bases, leaving 7 bases between them. CDR1 and CDR2 (germline): LNHDA, SQIVND (reference sequence). The CDR3 DNA reads TGTGCCAGTAGTTCAGGGTACCAAGAGACCCAGTACTTC. Protein sequence: CASSSGYQETQYF.

J is TRBJ1-1 and V is TRBV10-3; D is uncertain. Germline lookup yields CDR1 ENHRY and CDR2 SYGVKD. Trimming shortened V by 7 bases and J by 0 bases, and 18 bases separated the two germline ends. The CDR3 length is 16 residues. The CDR3 sequence: CAIKERVGTLNTEAFF. DNA of the CDR3: TGTGCCATCAAAGAGCGTGTGGGTACCTTGAACACTGAAGCTTTCTTT.

This chain connects TRBV29-1 to TRBJ1-2, with 9 bases fitting TRBD1. From germline, CDR1 is SQVTM and CDR2 ANQGSEA. The V gene end was trimmed by 6 bases and the J gene end by 5 bases; junction bases not matched to a gene: 16. There are 16 residues in the CDR3. The CDR3 here is CSVTESPGTGYYGYTF. For the CDR3, the DNA is TGCAGCGTGACCGAAAGTCCCGGGACAGGGTATTATGGCTACACCTTC. Using reference TRBV29-1 and TRBJ1-2 for the parts outside the CDR3, the full variable domain is SAVISQKPSRDICQRGTSLTIQCQVDSQVTMMFWYRQQPGQSLTLIATANQGSEATYESGFVIDKFPISRPNLTFSTLTVSNMSPEDSSIYLCSVTESPGTGYYGYTFGSGTRLTVV.

Only one count was recorded for this clone. The V and J genes are TRBV24-1 and TRBJ2-3; 9 nucleotides align to TRBD2. After removal of 5 bases from V and 3 bases from J, the junction contained 5 bases not matched to a gene. This CDR3 region has 15 residues. Germline V gene sequence: CDR1 KGHDR, CDR2 SFDVKD. As DNA, the CDR3 is TGTGCCACCAGTGGGGCGGGGGGGCTAACAGATACGCAGTATTTT. The encoded protein is CATSGAGGLTDTQYF.

This clone has a handful of counts. The rearrangement joins TRBV18 to TRBJ1-2; the D is unclear. This CDR3 is 16 amino acids long. The germline V gene has CDR1 KGHSH and CDR2 LQKENI. The ends were cut back, 0 bases at V and 6 bases at J, with 17 bases in the middle. Written as DNA, the CDR3 is TGTGCCAGCTCACCACCTTGGAGTCGGGGTTCTGATGGCTACACCTTC. Translation: CASSPPWSRGSDGYTF.

The chain links TRBV6-5 to TRBJ1-1, with 8 bases matching TRBD1. Germline assignment: CDR1 MNHEY and CDR2 SVGAGI. Trimming cost V 5 bases and J 11 bases; bases outside gene matches: 10. The CDR3 has 13 amino acids. The CDR3 sequence is CASSPQGARGAFF. The CDR3 DNA is TGTGCCAGCAGTCCCCAGGGGGCGCGAGGCGCTTTCTTT.

Details on this clone: Sequence at one end of the junction differs from germline and may be a read error. The chain joins TRBV11-2 to TRBJ1-5; D call uncertain. The V gene's germline CDR1 is SGHAT and CDR2 FQNNGV. The CDR3 covers 16 residues. Written as DNA, the CDR3 is TGTGCCAGCAGCTCAGGCGAGAGACTTAGCGATCAGCCCCAGCATTTT. It translates to CASSSGERLSDQPQHF.

This clone was recorded a few times. This chain links TRBV29-1 with TRBJ2-4, with D possibly matching TRBD1 (6 bases). The CDR3 spans 13 residues. With 7 bases removed from V and 3 bases from J, the gap between germline ends came to 13 bases. Per the germline V gene, CDR1 is SQVTM and CDR2 is ANQGSEA. The CDR3 spells CSADGTNKNIQYF. The CDR3 DNA reads as TGCAGCGCCGACGGGACAAACAAAAACATTCAGTACTTC. The full variable domain, rest sourced from reference TRBV29-1 and TRBJ2-4, is SAVISQKPSRDICQRGTSLTIQCQVDSQVTMMFWYRQQPGQSLTLIATANQGSEATYESGFVIDKFPISRPNLTFSTLTVSNMSPEDSSIYLCSADGTNKNIQYFGAGTRLSVL.

This chain connects TRBV5-1 to TRBJ2-3, with 9 bases identical to TRBD1. The CDR3 extends over 17 amino acids. V was clipped by 4 bases and J by 0 bases; unmatched bases: 9. The V gene's germline CDR1 is SGHRS and CDR2 YFSETQ. The CDR3 spells CASSPTGTGKSTDTQYF. The CDR3 DNA sequence: TGCGCCAGCAGCCCCACGGGGACAGGGAAAAGCACAGATACGCAGTATTTT.

This clone was found many times. J is TRBJ2-7 and V is TRBV28; 8 nucleotides agree with TRBD1. V was pared by 5 bases and J by 7 bases, with 4 bases of the junction left unmatched. This CDR3 comprises 12 residues. CDR1 and CDR2 (germline): MDHEN, SYDVKM. CDR3 region: CASSGRGQEQYV. For the CDR3, the DNA is TGTGCCAGCAGTGGCAGGGGGCAAGAGCAGTACGTC.

The J gene is TRBJ1-6, the V gene TRBV9, with TRBD1 identical over 8 bases. The CDR3 loop spans 15 amino acids. V shed 7 bases and J 13 bases; nucleotides not matched to a gene: 16. Germline V gene data show CDR1 as SGDLS and CDR2 as YYNGEE. This CDR3 reads CASGGGQGPSGPLHF. For the CDR3, the DNA is TGTGCCAGCGGGGGTGGACAGGGACCCTCTGGGCCCCTCCACTTT.

This clone was counted between two and nine times. This CDR3 is CASTPTVSYEQYF. The CDR3 coding sequence is TGTGCCAGCACTCCGACAGTATCCTACGAGCAGTACTTC. The rearrangement joins TRBV2 to TRBJ2-7; possibly TRBD1 for D (5 bases). The CDR3 loop spans 13 amino acids. Trimming took off 7 bases at V and 1 base at J, with 11 bases between the two ends. Germline V gene data show CDR1 as SNHLY and CDR2 as FYNNEI.

The sample holds one count of this clone. The rearrangement uses TRBV25-1 and TRBJ1-2; D is perhaps TRBD1 (5 bases). Germline values: CDR1 MGHDK, CDR2 SYGVNS. The CDR3 covers 15 residues. Trimming stripped 2 bases from V and 2 bases from J, with 12 bases between. Here the CDR3 DNA reads TGTGCCAGCAGTGAAGGGGGGGTAGTCAACTATGGCTACACCTTC. Its translation: CASSEGGVVNYGYTF.

The chain uses TRBV18 and TRBJ1-1, with 8 bases that match TRBD1. Trimming removed 5 bases from V and 4 bases from J; junction bases left unmatched: 9. There are 15 residues in the CDR3. From germline, CDR1 is KGHSH and CDR2 LQKENI. Written as DNA, the CDR3 is TGTGCCAGCTCAGAGACAGGGGTGGTGGGCACTGAAGCTTTCTTT. This translates into CASSETGVVGTEAFF.

The rearrangement joins TRBV9 to TRBJ2-5; 13 bases are a match to TRBD2. This CDR3 has 16 amino acids. CDR1 is SGDLS and CDR2 is YYNGEE in the germline V gene. V lost 4 bases, J lost 5 bases, and 8 bases stayed unmatched. The CDR3 nucleotides read TGTGCCAGCAGCCCGCGGACTAGCGGGGGCGGGGAGACCCAGTACTTC. Residues: CASSPRTSGGGETQYF.